The TCR beta chain described here comes from a study of radiotherapy plus CTLA-4 blockade in lung cancer. Germline CDR1 is WNHNN and CDR2 is SYGVQD (reference sequence). CDR3 length: 17 residues. J lost 2 bases, V lost 0 bases, and 7 bases had no gene match. The assay was immunoSEQ multiplex PCR, and TCRdb's table has in-frame clones only and misses some. In the table there are about 80,000 clones, approximately 80% of which are singletons. The rearrangement joins TRBV10-1 to TRBJ2-1, with 7 bases fitting TRBD1. The origin of this receptor is a human donor with non-small cell lung cancer who had stable disease on radiotherapy plus ipilimumab. The specimen comprised peripheral blood, sampled from a patient treated with radiotherapy plus ipilimumab. This chain's CDR3 is CASSESRGGYAYNEQFF. CDR3 sequence (DNA): TGCGCCAGCAGTGAGTCAAGAGGGGGCTACGCCTACAATGAGCAGTTCTTC.